A selection of T cell receptor beta chains follows, all from one sample in a study of T cells in Graves' hyperthyroidism and ophthalmopathy. TCRdb re-called the multiplex PCR reads through MiXCR, storing one row per CDR3 protein. This sample has about 350,000 distinct CDR3 sequences, with around 18% found just once. The sequenced sample consisted of blood. The receptors were sampled from a woman aged 40-49 years with Graves' ophthalmopathy. Both conserved end residues are part of each CDR3. Fields, in order: clone size, V gene, J gene, D gene, CDR3 protein, CDR3 DNA. The D gene is left open where the match is weak. Part of the rows lack a size; the others show once, few, many or a class for expanded clones.

clone_size: many; v_call: TRBV19; j_call: TRBJ2-5; d_call: .; cdr3_aa: CASGQQGGETQYF; cdr3_nt: TGTGCCAGTGGTCAACAGGGCGGAGAGACCCAGTACTTC
clone_size: .; v_call: TRBV6-2/TRBV6-3; j_call: TRBJ1-6; d_call: .; cdr3_aa: CASSYRGFDSPLHF; cdr3_nt: TGTGCCAGCAGTTATCGAGGGTTTGATTCACCCCTCCACTTT
clone_size: many; v_call: TRBV6-2/TRBV6-3; j_call: TRBJ1-5; d_call: .; cdr3_aa: CASSLIWYQPQHF; cdr3_nt: TGTGCCAGCTCTTTAATATGGTATCAGCCCCAGCATTTT
clone_size: many; v_call: TRBV6-1; j_call: TRBJ1-5; d_call: TRBD1; cdr3_aa: CASSGGQRYQPQHF; cdr3_nt: TGTGCCAGCAGTGGGGGACAGCGCTATCAGCCCCAGCATTTT
clone_size: many; v_call: TRBV19; j_call: TRBJ2-7; d_call: .; cdr3_aa: CASSISQGPYEQYF; cdr3_nt: TGTGCCAGTAGTATCTCGCAGGGACCCTACGAGCAGTACTTC
clone_size: many; v_call: TRBV6-5; j_call: TRBJ2-6; d_call: .; cdr3_aa: CASSWRTGAGANVLTF; cdr3_nt: TGTGCCAGCAGTTGGAGAACAGGCGCCGGGGCCAACGTCCTGACTTTC
clone_size: .; v_call: TRBV6-1; j_call: TRBJ1-6; d_call: .; cdr3_aa: CASRLGRRDSPLHF; cdr3_nt: TGTGCCAGCAGGCTAGGGAGACGGGATTCACCCCTCCACTTT
clone_size: many; v_call: TRBV6-1; j_call: TRBJ2-7; d_call: TRBD2; cdr3_aa: CASSKTSGGSYEQYF; cdr3_nt: TGTGCCAGCAGTAAGACTAGCGGGGGATCCTACGAGCAGTACTTC
clone_size: few; v_call: TRBV6-1; j_call: TRBJ2-7; d_call: .; cdr3_aa: CATVGTGFNEQYF; cdr3_nt: TGTGCCACCGTTGGGACGGGTTTCAACGAGCAGTACTTC
clone_size: .; v_call: TRBV12-3/TRBV12-4; j_call: TRBJ2-5; d_call: .; cdr3_aa: CASSLIRGWSGETQYF; cdr3_nt: TGTGCCAGCAGTTTGATCAGGGGCTGGTCGGGGGAGACCCAGTACTTC
clone_size: many; v_call: TRBV2; j_call: TRBJ2-4; d_call: TRBD1; cdr3_aa: CASSPGTGPGNIQYF; cdr3_nt: TGTGCCAGCAGTCCCGGGACAGGGCCCGGAAACATTCAGTACTTC
clone_size: many; v_call: TRBV2; j_call: TRBJ2-5; d_call: .; cdr3_aa: CAGAVPQETQYF; cdr3_nt: TGTGCCGGAGCGGTTCCTCAAGAGACCCAGTACTTC
clone_size: many; v_call: TRBV6-2/TRBV6-3; j_call: TRBJ2-7; d_call: .; cdr3_aa: CASSYVLGLKTYEQYF; cdr3_nt: TGTGCCAGCAGTTACGTGCTGGGTTTGAAAACCTACGAGCAGTACTTC
clone_size: many; v_call: TRBV2; j_call: TRBJ2-1; d_call: .; cdr3_aa: CASGLNRMPEPSLLYNEQFF; cdr3_nt: TGTGCCAGCGGCCTGAACCGTATGCCTGAACCGTCTCTTTTATACAATGAGCAGTTCTTC
clone_size: many; v_call: TRBV27; j_call: TRBJ2-7; d_call: TRBD1; cdr3_aa: CASRPFYDRGWRF; cdr3_nt: TGTGCCAGCAGGCCCTTTTACGACAGGGGGTGGCGTTTC
clone_size: once; v_call: TRBV20-1; j_call: TRBJ2-5; d_call: .; cdr3_aa: CSASRTPGETQYF; cdr3_nt: TGCAGTGCTAGCCGGACGCCGGGGGAGACCCAGTACTTC
clone_size: once; v_call: TRBV6-1; j_call: TRBJ2-7; d_call: .; cdr3_aa: CASKPTFSPFYEQYF; cdr3_nt: TGTGCCAGCAAACCTACATTCTCGCCCTTCTACGAGCAGTACTTC
clone_size: many; v_call: TRBV19; j_call: TRBJ1-5; d_call: .; cdr3_aa: CASSHPYGGNQPQHF; cdr3_nt: TGTGCCAGTAGTCACCCCTACGGCGGCAATCAGCCCCAGCATTTT
clone_size: many; v_call: TRBV6-1; j_call: TRBJ2-5; d_call: TRBD1; cdr3_aa: CASSDYKDRVGTQYF; cdr3_nt: TGTGCCAGCAGTGACTACAAGGACAGGGTGGGGACCCAGTACTTC
clone_size: many; v_call: TRBV28; j_call: TRBJ2-7; d_call: .; cdr3_aa: CASSFFGGYEQYF; cdr3_nt: TGTGCCAGCAGCTTCTTCGGGGGCTACGAGCAGTACTTC
clone_size: many; v_call: TRBV9; j_call: TRBJ2-5; d_call: .; cdr3_aa: CASSVEEGWSETQYF; cdr3_nt: TGTGCCAGCAGCGTAGAGGAGGGGTGGTCAGAGACCCAGTACTTC
clone_size: .; v_call: TRBV7-6; j_call: TRBJ1-1; d_call: .; cdr3_aa: CATGDGAFF; cdr3_nt: TGTGCCACAGGGGATGGAGCTTTCTTT
clone_size: many; v_call: TRBV24-1; j_call: TRBJ2-2; d_call: .; cdr3_aa: CATSSPGRGELFF; cdr3_nt: TGTGCCACCAGTTCCCCGGGGCGCGGGGAGCTGTTTTTT
clone_size: many; v_call: TRBV12-3/TRBV12-4; j_call: TRBJ1-1; d_call: .; cdr3_aa: CASTDYTEAFF; cdr3_nt: TGTGCCAGCACGGATTACACTGAAGCTTTCTTT
clone_size: many; v_call: TRBV20-1; j_call: TRBJ2-7; d_call: TRBD2; cdr3_aa: CSARDLGGSSYEQYF; cdr3_nt: TGCAGTGCTAGAGATCTTGGCGGGAGTTCCTACGAGCAGTACTTC
clone_size: few; v_call: TRBV11-3; j_call: TRBJ2-5; d_call: TRBD2; cdr3_aa: CASSDGTSGSVETRYF; cdr3_nt: TGTGCCAGCAGCGACGGGACTAGCGGGAGTGTCGAGACCCGGTACTTC
clone_size: .; v_call: TRBV6-2/TRBV6-3; j_call: TRBJ2-1; d_call: .; cdr3_aa: CASSYLGGDYEQFF; cdr3_nt: TGTGCCAGCAGTTACCTAGGCGGAGACTACGAGCAGTTCTTC
clone_size: .; v_call: TRBV20-1; j_call: TRBJ2-7; d_call: TRBD1; cdr3_aa: CSARDSLYYEQYF; cdr3_nt: TGCAGTGCGAGGGACAGCCTCTACTACGAGCAGTACTTC
clone_size: many; v_call: TRBV27; j_call: TRBJ2-2; d_call: .; cdr3_aa: CASGYVPGELFF; cdr3_nt: TGTGCCAGCGGATATGTGCCCGGGGAGCTGTTTTTT
clone_size: many; v_call: TRBV7-8; j_call: TRBJ1-1; d_call: .; cdr3_aa: CASSLELRVNTEAFF; cdr3_nt: TGTGCCAGCAGCTTAGAGTTGAGAGTGAACACTGAAGCTTTCTTT
clone_size: many; v_call: TRBV5-1; j_call: TRBJ1-2; d_call: .; cdr3_aa: CASSLAGTPNYGYTF; cdr3_nt: TGCGCCAGCAGCTTGGCCGGGACACCGAACTATGGCTACACCTTC
clone_size: many; v_call: TRBV7-2; j_call: TRBJ1-2; d_call: TRBD1; cdr3_aa: CASSLGDRVNYGYTF; cdr3_nt: TGTGCCAGCAGCTTAGGGGACAGAGTTAACTATGGCTACACCTTC
clone_size: many; v_call: TRBV5-1; j_call: TRBJ1-5; d_call: .; cdr3_aa: CASSLEGRGQPQHF; cdr3_nt: TGCGCCAGCAGCTTGGAAGGGAGGGGTCAGCCCCAGCATTTT
clone_size: many; v_call: TRBV12-5; j_call: TRBJ1-1; d_call: .; cdr3_aa: CASAQGFTEAFF; cdr3_nt: TGTGCTAGTGCCCAGGGGTTCACTGAAGCTTTCTTT
clone_size: many; v_call: TRBV19; j_call: TRBJ1-1; d_call: .; cdr3_aa: CASCLSKNTEAFF; cdr3_nt: TGTGCCAGTTGTTTATCGAAAAACACTGAAGCTTTCTTT
clone_size: .; v_call: TRBV12-3/TRBV12-4; j_call: TRBJ1-5; d_call: .; cdr3_aa: CASSFYRNQPQHF; cdr3_nt: TGTGCCAGCAGTTTCTACCGCAATCAGCCCCAGCATTTT
clone_size: many; v_call: TRBV12-3/TRBV12-4; j_call: TRBJ2-7; d_call: TRBD2; cdr3_aa: CASKMAAGASYEQYF; cdr3_nt: TGTGCCAGCAAAATGGCGGCGGGAGCCTCCTACGAGCAGTACTTC
clone_size: few; v_call: TRBV7-2; j_call: TRBJ2-7; d_call: TRBD1; cdr3_aa: CASSFPGQATYEQYF; cdr3_nt: TGTGCCAGCAGCTTCCCGGGACAGGCCACCTACGAGCAGTACTTC
clone_size: .; v_call: TRBV6-1; j_call: TRBJ2-7; d_call: .; cdr3_aa: CASSVQGRNEQYF; cdr3_nt: TGTGCCAGCAGTGTTCAGGGAAGAAACGAGCAGTACTTC
clone_size: few; v_call: TRBV30; j_call: TRBJ1-1; d_call: .; cdr3_aa: CAWSRRWGGNTEAFF; cdr3_nt: TGTGCCTGGAGTCGCCGGTGGGGGGGGAACACTGAAGCTTTCTTT
clone_size: many; v_call: TRBV25-1; j_call: TRBJ2-7; d_call: .; cdr3_aa: CASSEYTGRAYEQYF; cdr3_nt: TGTGCCAGCAGTGAATATACAGGGCGAGCCTACGAGCAGTACTTC
clone_size: many; v_call: TRBV6-2/TRBV6-3; j_call: TRBJ2-2; d_call: TRBD1; cdr3_aa: CASRTGENTGELFF; cdr3_nt: TGTGCCAGCAGGACAGGGGAGAACACCGGGGAGCTGTTTTTT
clone_size: many; v_call: TRBV28; j_call: TRBJ2-7; d_call: .; cdr3_aa: CASSLRGAPSYEQYF; cdr3_nt: TGTGCCAGCAGTTTAAGGGGGGCTCCCTCCTACGAGCAGTACTTC
clone_size: .; v_call: TRBV18; j_call: TRBJ2-7; d_call: .; cdr3_aa: CASSPPYGYEQYF; cdr3_nt: TGTGCCAGCTCACCACCGTACGGGTACGAGCAGTACTTC
clone_size: many; v_call: TRBV20-1; j_call: TRBJ2-7; d_call: .; cdr3_aa: CSARLRKYDKQYF; cdr3_nt: TGCAGTGCTAGACTTCGGAAGTACGACAAGCAGTACTTC
clone_size: .; v_call: TRBV12-3/TRBV12-4; j_call: TRBJ1-2; d_call: TRBD1; cdr3_aa: CASSFSSGTGVGYTF; cdr3_nt: TGTGCCAGCAGTTTCAGTAGCGGGACAGGGGTTGGCTACACCTTC
clone_size: many; v_call: TRBV28; j_call: TRBJ1-1; d_call: TRBD1; cdr3_aa: CASSELAGQGTLQAFF; cdr3_nt: TGTGCCAGCAGCGAACTAGCCGGACAGGGGACATTGCAAGCTTTCTTT